These 16 T cell receptor beta chains were sequenced from one sample in a study of blood T cell repertoires in COVID-19 (dated by TCRdb to between 2020 and 2021). Libraries were constructed by the immunoSEQ multiplex PCR assay. TCRdb limited this immuneACCESS table to in-frame rearrangements with V and J called. A share of clones is missing; checked studies link under half to unresolved V genes, and the rest is unexplained. The sample includes a few hundred thousand clones, with approximately 87% observed a single time. The ten biggest clones cover roughly 2.5% of the sample. Sequenced material: peripheral blood. Receptors were obtained from a woman between 45 and 65 years old with acute or convalescent COVID-19.

V gene TRBV19 combines with J gene TRBJ1-5; possible D gene TRBD1, 6 bases. Germline V gene data show CDR1 as LNHDA and CDR2 as SQIVND (reference sequence). The CDR3 length is 13 residues. V lost 5 bases, J lost 5 bases, and 10 bases lay in between. The CDR3 loop reads CASSLGADQPQHF. CDR3 DNA sequence: TGTGCCAGTAGTTTGGGGGCGGATCAGCCCCAGCATTTT.

This clone was observed once. V is TRBV12-3 or TRBV12-4 and J is TRBJ1-1; D remains ambiguous. The CDR3 totals 13 residues. Trimming took off 6 bases at V and 2 bases at J, with 10 bases between the two ends. The CDR3 coding sequence is TGTGCCAGCAGAGTGACACTTAACACTGAAGCTTTCTTT. This gives the protein CASRVTLNTEAFF.

The J gene is TRBJ2-7, the V gene TRBV11-2; tentatively, D is TRBD2 (5 bases). CDR3 length: 13 residues. V was trimmed by 2 bases and J by 4 bases, leaving 9 bases between them. Germline CDR1 and CDR2: SGHAT and FQNNGV. The CDR3 region is CASSLRAGYEQYF. CDR3 in DNA: TGTGCCAGCAGCTTAAGGGCGGGTTACGAGCAGTACTTC.

This chain links TRBV30 with TRBJ2-1; D uncertain. The CDR3 runs 13 residues. Germline CDR1 GTSNPN, CDR2 SVGIG (reference sequence). V dropped 0 bases and J dropped 4 bases, with 7 bases sitting between them. The CDR3 region is CAWSVTEYNEQFF. CDR3 bases: TGTGCCTGGAGTGTAACAGAATACAATGAGCAGTTCTTC. The full variable domain, with the rest looked up from reference TRBV30 and TRBJ2-1, is SQTIHQWPATLVQPVGSPLSLECTVEGTSNPNLYWYRQAAGRGLQLLFYSVGIGQISSEVPQNLSASRPQDRQFILSSKKLLLSDSGFYLCAWSVTEYNEQFFGPGTRLTVL.

The CDR3 DNA sequence: TGTGCCAGCCACCCTTGGGACAGGGGGGGCTACACCTTC. Amino acids: CASHPWDRGGYTF. This chain joins TRBV2 and TRBJ1-2, with 11 bases fitting TRBD1. This CDR3 is built from 13 residues. V shed 8 bases, J shed 8 bases, and the junction held 7 bases outside the gene matches. The germline gives CDR1 SNHLY, CDR2 FYNNEI.

This chain uses TRBV5-1 with TRBJ2-5; 9 bases line up with TRBD1. There are 14 residues in the CDR3. Per the germline V gene, CDR1 is SGHRS and CDR2 is YFSETQ. After removal of 0 bases from V and 5 bases from J, the junction contained 2 bases not matched to a gene. For the CDR3, the DNA is TGCGCCAGCAGCTTGGGGACAGGGGAGGAGACCCAGTACTTC. Its protein is CASSLGTGEETQYF. Together with reference TRBV5-1 and TRBJ2-5, the CDR3 gives the full variable domain: KAGVTQTPRYLIKTRGQQVTLSCSPISGHRSVSWYQQTPGQGLQFLFEYFSETQRNKGNFPGRFSGRQFSNSRSEMNVSTLELGDSALYLCASSLGTGEETQYFGPGTRLLVL.

CDR3 in DNA: TGTGCCAGCAGACACCGGACAGGGATTTACGAGCAGTACTTC. As protein: CASRHRTGIYEQYF. The gene calls are TRBV27 and TRBJ2-7; 8 bases map to TRBD1. Germline V lookup: CDR1 MNHEY, CDR2 SMNVEV (reference sequence). V dropped 6 bases and J dropped 4; count of bases not matched to a gene: 8. This CDR3 spans 14 amino acids.

The rearrangement joins TRBV10-3 to TRBJ2-1, with 12 bases fitting TRBD2. This CDR3 region has 14 residues. The germline V gene encodes CDR1 ENHRY and CDR2 SYGVKD. V was pared by 6 bases and J by 5 bases, with 2 bases of the junction left unmatched. CDR3 sequence reads: CAIRRLAGDNEQFF. The DNA for the CDR3 is TGTGCCATCAGGAGACTAGCGGGAGACAATGAGCAGTTCTTC.

The chain employs TRBV19 and TRBJ2-3; TRBD2 matches at 7 bases. J was trimmed by 3 bases and V by 8 bases; bases with no gene match: 8. The V gene's germline CDR1 is LNHDA and CDR2 SQIVND (reference sequence). This CDR3 is 14 amino acids long. The CDR3 is CASHRGVTTDTQYF. CDR3 nucleotide sequence: TGTGCCAGTCATCGGGGGGTGACGACAGATACGCAGTATTTT.

This clone was counted between two and nine times. The chain couples TRBV29-1 to TRBJ2-1, with TRBD1 as a possible D gene (6 bases). The V end lost 6 bases, the J end lost 4 bases, and 16 bases lay between the germline ends. Germline V gene data show CDR1 as SQVTM and CDR2 as ANQGSEA. The CDR3 length is 14 residues. The CDR3 sequence is CSVKPGGLYNEQFF. CDR3 DNA: TGCAGCGTCAAACCTGGGGGCCTTTACAATGAGCAGTTCTTC.

The chain is built from TRBV6-2 or TRBV6-3 and TRBJ1-5; TRBD1 is a possible D gene (6 bases). The CDR3 is made up of 14 amino acids. From germline, CDR1 is MNHEY and CDR2 SVGEGT. V was pared by 4 bases and J by 7 bases, with 14 bases between. CDR3 loop: CASSSQGREQPQHF. The CDR3 coding sequence is TGTGCCAGCAGTTCACAGGGTAGGGAGCAGCCCCAGCATTTT.

This sequence joins TRBV15 and TRBJ2-1; the D gene is possibly TRBD2 (6 bases). The CDR3 sequence is 15 residues long. CDR1 is LNHNV, CDR2 YYDKDF, per germline (reference sequence). V lost 3 bases to trimming and J lost 0 bases, with 9 bases between them. The CDR3 DNA reads TGTGCCACCAGCAGGGCGGGGAGCTCCTACAATGAGCAGTTCTTC. This encodes CATSRAGSSYNEQFF.

V and J are TRBV27 and TRBJ1-4; D is uncertain. The CDR3 contains 14 residues. V was clipped by 7 bases and J by 3 bases, with 12 bases between them. CDR1 is MNHEY, CDR2 SMNVEV, per germline (reference sequence). The CDR3 protein is CASKSSGSNEKLFF. The CDR3 nucleotides are TGTGCCAGCAAATCATCAGGTTCTAATGAAAAACTGTTTTTT.

This clone was seen a single time. CDR3 region: CASSIVAGGGTDTQYF. The CDR3 bases are TGCGCCAGCAGCATAGTAGCGGGAGGGGGCACAGATACGCAGTATTTT. This chain connects TRBV5-1 to TRBJ2-3; 11 bases line up with TRBD2. The CDR3 spans 16 residues. Unmatched junction bases numbered 5, after V lost 4 bases and J lost 1 base. Germline CDR1 reads SGHRS; CDR2 reads YFSETQ.

This chain links TRBV10-3 with TRBJ1-2; no reliable D call. The germline CDR1 and CDR2 sequences are ENHRY and SYGVKD. Trimming removed 4 bases at V and 7 bases at J, with 10 bases between. The CDR3 runs to 12 residues. In DNA form, the CDR3 reads TGTGCCATCAGTGGTTCGGGTGGTGGCTACACCTTC. Its protein product is CAISGSGGGYTF.

This chain joins TRBV7-2 and TRBJ1-2, with D perhaps TRBD1 (5 bases). Looked up from germline, CDR1 is SGHTA and CDR2 is FQGNSA. Trimming cost V 0 bases and J 0 bases, with 8 bases left between them. CDR3 length: 15 amino acids. For the CDR3, the DNA is TGTGCCAGCAGCTTAGCGCCAGGGACTAACTATGGCTACACCTTC. It codes for CASSLAPGTNYGYTF. Combining the CDR3 with reference TRBV7-2 and TRBJ1-2 gives the whole variable domain GAGVSQSPSNKVTEKGKDVELRCDPISGHTALYWYRQSLGQGLEFLIYFQGNSAPDKSGLPSDRFSAERTGGSVSTLTIQRTQQEDSAVYLCASSLAPGTNYGYTFGSGTRLTVV.